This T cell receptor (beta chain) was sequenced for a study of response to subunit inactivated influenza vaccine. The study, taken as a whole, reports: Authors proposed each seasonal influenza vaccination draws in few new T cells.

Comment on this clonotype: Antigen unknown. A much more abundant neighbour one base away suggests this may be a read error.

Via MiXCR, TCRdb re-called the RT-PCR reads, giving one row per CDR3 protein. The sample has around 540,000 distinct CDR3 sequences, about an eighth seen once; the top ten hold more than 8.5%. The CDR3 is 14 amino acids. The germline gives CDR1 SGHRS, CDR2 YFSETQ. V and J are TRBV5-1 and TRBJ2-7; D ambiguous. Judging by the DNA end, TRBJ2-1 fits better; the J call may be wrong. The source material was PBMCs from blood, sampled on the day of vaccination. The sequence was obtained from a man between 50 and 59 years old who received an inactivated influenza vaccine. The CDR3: CASSLGQFKSEQFF. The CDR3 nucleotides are TGCGCCAGCAGCTTGGGGCAGTTCAAGTCCGAGCAGTTCTTC.